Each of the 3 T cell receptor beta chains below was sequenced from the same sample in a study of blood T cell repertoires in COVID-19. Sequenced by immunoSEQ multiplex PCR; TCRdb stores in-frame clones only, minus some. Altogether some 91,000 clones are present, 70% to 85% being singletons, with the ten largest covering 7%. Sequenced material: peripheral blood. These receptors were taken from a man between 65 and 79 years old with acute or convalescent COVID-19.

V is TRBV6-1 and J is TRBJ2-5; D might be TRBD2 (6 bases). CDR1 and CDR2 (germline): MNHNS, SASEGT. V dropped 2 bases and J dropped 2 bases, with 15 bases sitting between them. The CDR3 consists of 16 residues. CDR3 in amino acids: CASSEPGLREQETQYF. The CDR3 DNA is TGTGCCAGCAGTGAACCGGGACTCAGAGAACAAGAGACCCAGTACTTC.

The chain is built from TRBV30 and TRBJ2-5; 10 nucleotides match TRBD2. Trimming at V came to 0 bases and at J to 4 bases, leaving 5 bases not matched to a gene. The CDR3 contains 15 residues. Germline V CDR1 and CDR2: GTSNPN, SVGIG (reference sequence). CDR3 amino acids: CAWSVGTSVRETQYF. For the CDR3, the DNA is TGTGCCTGGAGTGTTGGGACTAGCGTCCGAGAGACCCAGTACTTC.

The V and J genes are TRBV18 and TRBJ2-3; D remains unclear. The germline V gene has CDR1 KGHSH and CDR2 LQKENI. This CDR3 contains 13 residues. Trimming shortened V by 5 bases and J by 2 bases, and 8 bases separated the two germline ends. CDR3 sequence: CASSAINTDTQYF. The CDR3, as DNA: TGTGCCAGCTCAGCGATAAACACAGATACGCAGTATTTT.